This passage covers 30 T cell receptor beta chains from one sample sequenced in a study of response to subunit inactivated influenza vaccine. MiXCR was run by TCRdb on the RT-PCR reads, yielding one entry per CDR3 protein. The sample includes around 530,000 distinct CDR3 sequences, 15% to 20% of them seen just once. This specimen was CD4+ T cells sorted from PBMCs, taken 23 to 25 months after vaccination. Receptors were obtained from a man between 50 and 75 years old who received an inactivated influenza vaccine.

This clonotype has at least ten counts. This chain uses TRBV5-1 with TRBJ2-1; 11 nucleotides line up with TRBD2. The CDR3 consists of 15 residues. The germline V gene has CDR1 SGHRS and CDR2 YFSETQ. Trimming cost V 4 bases and J 9 bases; bases outside gene matches: 9. CDR3 in amino acids: CASSGISGGAGEQFF. The CDR3 coding sequence is TGCGCCAGCAGCGGAATTAGCGGGGGGGCCGGTGAGCAGTTCTTC.

This rearrangement joins TRBV7-2 to TRBJ2-6; D ambiguous. Trimming left V 2 bases short and J 3 bases short, with 8 bases between. This CDR3 spans 15 amino acids. Germline V lookup: CDR1 SGHTA, CDR2 FQGNSA. The CDR3 nucleotides are TGTGCCAGCAGCTTAAGGGCGGTTGGGGCCAACGTCCTGACTTTC. Translated, it gives CASSLRAVGANVLTF.

This clonotype has just a few counts. The V gene is TRBV20-1, the J gene TRBJ2-1, with 9 positions matching TRBD1. The trim removed 6 bases at V and 10 bases at J, leaving 10 bases unmatched. Germline CDR1 DFQATT, CDR2 SNEGSKA (reference sequence). This CDR3 has 13 residues. The CDR3 sequence is CSALQGARSEQFF. The CDR3 region has the DNA TGCAGTGCGCTACAGGGGGCGAGATCGGAGCAGTTCTTC.

In this sample, this clonotype turned up a few times. The chain carries TRBV5-1 and TRBJ2-7, with D possibly TRBD2 on 6 matching bases. CDR1 and CDR2 from the germline V gene are SGHRS and YFSETQ. This CDR3 contains 15 residues. V lost 3 bases and J 0 bases, leaving 13 bases between the germline ends. CDR3 sequence: CASSSGLTSSYEQYF. In DNA, the CDR3 is TGCGCCAGCAGCTCGGGACTTACAAGCTCCTACGAGCAGTACTTC.

V usage is TRBV28 and J usage is TRBJ2-3; 9 bases fit TRBD2. The CDR3 has 14 amino acids. V dropped 8 bases and J dropped 0; count of bases not matched to a gene: 3. CDR1 and CDR2 (germline): MDHEN, SYDVKM. The CDR3 sequence is CASLAGISTDTQYF. CDR3 nucleotide sequence: TGTGCCAGCCTAGCGGGAATTAGCACAGATACGCAGTATTTT.

This clonotype came up many times. This rearrangement joins TRBV6-5 to TRBJ2-5; D might be TRBD2 (6 bases). Germline CDR1 and CDR2: MNHEY and SVGAGI. Trimming cost V 2 bases and J 1 base, with 8 bases left between them. The CDR3 runs to 14 residues. This chain's CDR3 is CASSYLGGQETQYF. The CDR3 nucleotides read TGTGCCAGCAGTTACCTGGGGGGCCAAGAGACCCAGTACTTC.

The sample holds a few counts of this clonotype. This chain joins TRBV5-1 and TRBJ2-7; weak D call: TRBD1 (5 bases). Per germline, CDR1 SGHRS and CDR2 YFSETQ. The CDR3 totals 15 residues. V dropped 1 base and J dropped 3 bases, with 14 bases sitting between them. The CDR3 DNA reads as TGCGCCAGCAGCTTGAATGGGGCCGACCTCTACGAGCAGTACTTC. Encoded protein: CASSLNGADLYEQYF.

This clonotype was counted a few times. V and J are TRBV28 and TRBJ1-6; D gene ambiguous. This CDR3 region has 15 residues. Germline CDR1 MDHEN, CDR2 SYDVKM. V lost 2 bases and J 5 bases, leaving 10 bases between the germline ends. The CDR3 nucleotides are TGTGCCAGCAGTTTAGGTGTACAGAATAATTCACCCCTCCACTTT. As protein: CASSLGVQNNSPLHF.

This clonotype was seen a handful of times. The chain recombines TRBV2 with TRBJ1-1; tentatively, D is TRBD1 (5 bases). CDR1 and CDR2 from the germline V gene are SNHLY and FYNNEI. Deletions cut 5 bases from V and 0 bases from J, with 13 bases between. This CDR3 has 15 amino acids. The CDR3 here is CASSSPSGVNTEAFF. The CDR3 region has the DNA TGTGCCAGCAGTTCCCCGTCGGGGGTGAACACTGAAGCTTTCTTT.

This clonotype came up many times. The V call is TRBV12-3 or TRBV12-4, the J call TRBJ1-6; tentative D call: TRBD1 (5 bases). The V end was cut by 5 bases, the J end by 8 bases, with 10 bases between. The CDR3 is made up of 13 amino acids. The CDR3 sequence: CASSQGVHSPLHF. The CDR3 coding sequence is TGTGCCAGCAGTCAAGGGGTGCATTCACCCCTCCACTTT.

This clonotype showed up just a few times. This chain links TRBV5-6 with TRBJ2-7; 7 bases agree with TRBD1. Germline V gene lookup returns CDR1 SGHDT and CDR2 YYEEEE. The trim removed 4 bases at V and 3 bases at J, leaving 4 bases unmatched. The CDR3 runs to 13 residues. The CDR3 is CASSPDRNYEQYF. In nucleotides, the CDR3 is TGTGCCAGCAGCCCGGACAGGAACTACGAGCAGTACTTC. Based on the CDR3 plus reference TRBV5-6 and TRBJ2-7, the full variable domain is DAGVTQSPTHLIKTRGQQVTLRCSPKSGHDTVSWYQQALGQGPQFIFQYYEEEERQRGNFPDRFSGHQFPNYSSELNVNALLLGDSALYLCASSPDRNYEQYFGPGTRLTVT.

The CDR3 bases are TGTGCCAGCAGTGAATGGGGCAGCAACAAAGAGACCCAGTACTTC. This gives the protein CASSEWGSNKETQYF. The chain is built from TRBV6-1 and TRBJ2-5; possibly TRBD1 for D (5 bases). The CDR3 runs 15 residues. V lost 2 bases and J 3 bases, leaving 13 bases between the germline ends. Germline V gives CDR1 MNHNS, CDR2 SASEGT.

In this sample, this clonotype turned up a few times. The J gene is TRBJ2-7, the V gene TRBV6-1, with D possibly being TRBD1 or TRBD2 (6 bases each). This CDR3 region has 13 residues. V shed 6 bases and J shed 2 bases, with 11 bases lying between them. Looked up from germline, CDR1 is MNHNS and CDR2 is SASEGT. CDR3 in DNA: TGTGCCAGCAGCCGGGGGCCGACCTACGAGCAGTACTTC. This translates into CASSRGPTYEQYF.

This clonotype appeared many times. V and J are TRBV7-2 and TRBJ2-3; D uncertain. The CDR3 contains 13 residues. Germline V lookup: CDR1 SGHTA, CDR2 FQGNSA. Trimming stripped 1 base from V and 8 bases from J, with 10 bases between. The CDR3 DNA reads TGTGCCAGCAGCTTAGAAGGGTTCGGTACGCAGTATTTT. It is translated as CASSLEGFGTQYF.

The V gene is TRBV20-1, the J gene TRBJ1-2, with a possible D match to TRBD1 (5 bases). Germline V gene sequence: CDR1 DFQATT, CDR2 SNEGSKA (reference sequence). Trimming cost V 5 bases and J 6 bases, with 16 bases left between them. CDR3 length: 13 amino acids. In DNA form, the CDR3 reads TGCAGTGCTCGGGACTTTAACCGTAATGGCTACACCTTC. Translating gives CSARDFNRNGYTF.

This chain uses TRBV20-1 with TRBJ2-7; D unresolved. Germline V gene lookup returns CDR1 DFQATT and CDR2 SNEGSKA (reference sequence). V was pared by 1 base and J by 5 bases, with 6 bases between. This CDR3 has 11 residues. The CDR3 DNA reads as TGCAGTGCTAGAGTAAGAAACGAGCAGTACTTC. The encoded protein is CSARVRNEQYF.

Only a few counts were recorded for this clonotype. CDR3: CASGLDRGGSYEQYF. In DNA form, the CDR3 reads TGTGCTAGTGGTTTGGACCGAGGGGGTTCCTACGAGCAGTACTTC. The chain combines TRBV12-5 with TRBJ2-7, with a weak D call TRBD1 (6 bases). CDR3 length: 15 residues. Germline V gene lookup returns CDR1 LGHNT and CDR2 FRNRAP. Trimming removed 1 base at V and 1 base at J, with 11 bases between.

J is TRBJ2-3 and V is TRBV15, with 10 bases aligning to TRBD1. With 3 bases clipped from V and 1 base from J, the junction kept 4 bases outside the gene matches. The CDR3 extends over 16 amino acids. Germline values: CDR1 LNHNV, CDR2 YYDKDF (reference sequence). DNA of the CDR3: TGTGCCACCAGCAGCTACGGGACAGGGGGCACAGATACGCAGTATTTT. Protein: CATSSYGTGGTDTQYF.

Only a few counts were recorded for this clonotype. This chain uses TRBV2 with TRBJ1-5, with D uncertain. V lost 2 bases and J lost 5, with 16 bases in between. The CDR3 contains 16 residues. The germline V gene encodes CDR1 SNHLY and CDR2 FYNNEI. CDR3 sequence reads: CASSERRHLWDQPQHF. The DNA of the CDR3 is TGTGCCAGCAGTGAACGAAGGCACCTTTGGGATCAGCCCCAGCATTTT. The full variable domain, in which reference TRBV2 and TRBJ1-5 provide the parts outside the CDR3, is EPEVTQTPSHQVTQMGQEVILRCVPISNHLYFYWYRQILGQKVEFLVSFYNNEISEKSEIFDDQFSVERPDGSNFTLKIRSTKLEDSAMYFCASSERRHLWDQPQHFGDGTRLSIL.

This clonotype was observed many times. The chain combines TRBV29-1 with TRBJ2-1; D may be TRBD2 (6 bases). The germline V gene encodes CDR1 SQVTM and CDR2 ANQGSEA. V dropped 6 bases and J dropped 6 bases, with 15 bases sitting between them. This CDR3 contains 13 residues. CDR3 DNA: TGCAGCGTCGGCGAGCGGAGGGGCAATGAGCAGTTCTTC. Translation: CSVGERRGNEQFF.

This clonotype was seen at least ten times. The CDR3 region is CASSFSGYEQYF. CDR3 coding DNA: TGTGCCAGCAGTTTTTCTGGCTACGAGCAGTACTTC. The chain has TRBV12-3 or TRBV12-4 and TRBJ2-7; D is ambiguous. CDR3 length: 12 amino acids. Trimming removed 3 bases from V and 3 bases from J, with 6 bases in between.

The V gene is TRBV7-2, the J gene TRBJ2-1, with unresolved D. V lost 5 bases to trimming and J lost 6 bases, with 14 bases between them. Germline loops: CDR1 SGHTA, CDR2 FQGNSA. This CDR3 spans 14 amino acids. CDR3 amino acids: CASSPRSPSNEQFF. The CDR3 DNA follows: TGTGCCAGCAGCCCCCGGTCTCCATCCAATGAGCAGTTCTTC. Full variable domain (rest looked up from reference TRBV7-2 and TRBJ2-1): GAGVSQSPSNKVTEKGKDVELRCDPISGHTALYWYRQSLGQGLEFLIYFQGNSAPDKSGLPSDRFSAERTGGSVSTLTIQRTQQEDSAVYLCASSPRSPSNEQFFGPGTRLTVL.

This clonotype was found many times. J is TRBJ1-4 and V is TRBV20-1; D unclear. The CDR3 is 14 residues long. The germline gives CDR1 DFQATT, CDR2 SNEGSKA (reference sequence). V lost 1 base to trimming and J lost 7 bases, with 13 bases between them. The CDR3 sequence is CSARGGITLEKLFF. CDR3 DNA: TGCAGTGCTAGAGGGGGTATTACTCTTGAAAAACTGTTTTTT.

The chain recombines TRBV6-2 or TRBV6-3 with TRBJ2-1, with D possibly called TRBD1 or TRBD2 (5 bases each). The CDR3 spans 11 residues. V lost 8 bases and J 10 bases, leaving 12 bases between the germline ends. From germline, CDR1 is MNHEY and CDR2 SVGEGT. The CDR3 is CASVSRDEQFF. CDR3 in DNA: TGTGCCAGCGTGAGCAGGGACGAGCAGTTCTTC.

The table lists this clonotype with a few counts. The rearrangement joins TRBV28 to TRBJ2-5; the match to TRBD1 covers 7 bases. Germline V gene data show CDR1 as MDHEN and CDR2 as SYDVKM. CDR3 length: 14 residues. V shed 5 bases, J shed 3 bases, and the junction held 6 bases outside the gene matches. CDR3 in amino acids: CASSIQGTKETQYF. The CDR3, as DNA: TGTGCCAGCAGTATACAGGGGACGAAAGAGACCCAGTACTTC.

This clonotype has at least ten counts. This chain joins TRBV4-2 and TRBJ2-1; TRBD2 matches 8 bases. Per germline, CDR1 LGHNA and CDR2 YNFKEQ. The CDR3 extends over 17 amino acids. J gave up 0 bases and V 0 bases, and 4 bases lay outside the gene matches. The CDR3 is CASSQDQAGVSYNEQFF. The DNA of the CDR3 is TGTGCCAGCAGCCAAGATCAAGCGGGGGTCTCCTACAATGAGCAGTTCTTC.

The J gene is TRBJ2-3, the V gene TRBV20-1; 10 bases match TRBD2. The CDR3 runs 15 residues. Germline loops: CDR1 DFQATT, CDR2 SNEGSKA (reference sequence). The V and J ends lost 6 bases and 2 bases, in that order; junction bases with no gene match: 8. CDR3 in amino acids: CSATWTSGFTDTQYF. For the CDR3, the DNA is TGCAGTGCGACTTGGACTAGCGGATTCACAGATACGCAGTATTTT.

This clonotype was detected a few times. The chain combines TRBV7-6 with TRBJ1-1, with 10 positions matching TRBD1. There are 14 residues in the CDR3. The germline gives CDR1 SGHVS, CDR2 FNYEAQ. Losses at the gene ends were 5 bases for V and 3 bases for J; bases not matched to a gene: 3. The CDR3 sequence: CASSPGQGYTEAFF. CDR3 in DNA: TGTGCCAGCAGCCCGGGACAGGGGTACACTGAAGCTTTCTTT.

There are many counts of this clonotype. The CDR3 loop reads CASSLVVRTEQFF. The DNA for the CDR3 is TGTGCCAGCAGCTTAGTCGTCCGAACTGAGCAGTTCTTC. The chain recombines TRBV11-2 with TRBJ2-1, with D unresolved. This CDR3 region has 13 residues. The V gene's germline CDR1 is SGHAT and CDR2 FQNNGV. V was cut by 1 base and J by 9 bases, with 10 bases left in between.

The sample holds a few counts of this clonotype. The gene calls are TRBV24-1 and TRBJ2-1; D might be TRBD1 (6 bases). V was pared by 4 bases and J by 5 bases, with 14 bases between. The CDR3 has 15 residues. Germline loops: CDR1 KGHDR, CDR2 SFDVKD. CDR3 sequence (DNA): TGTGCCACCAGTGAGGCCGGGACACCGAACAATGAGCAGTTCTTC. Amino acids: CATSEAGTPNNEQFF.